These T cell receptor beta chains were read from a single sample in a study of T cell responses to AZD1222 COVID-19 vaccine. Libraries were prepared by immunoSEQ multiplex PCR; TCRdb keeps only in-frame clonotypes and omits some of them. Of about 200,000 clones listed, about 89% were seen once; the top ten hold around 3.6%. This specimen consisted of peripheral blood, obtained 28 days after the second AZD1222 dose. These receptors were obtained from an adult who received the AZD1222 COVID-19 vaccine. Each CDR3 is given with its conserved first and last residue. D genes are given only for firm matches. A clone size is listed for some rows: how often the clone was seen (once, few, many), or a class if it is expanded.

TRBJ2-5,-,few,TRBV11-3,CASSGGVGFGLETQYF,TGTGCCAGCAGCGGCGGGGTTGGATTTGGGTTAGAGACCCAGTACTTC
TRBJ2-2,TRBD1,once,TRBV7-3,CASSFHRQGGELFF,TGTGCCAGCAGCTTCCATAGACAGGGTGGGGAGCTGTTTTTT
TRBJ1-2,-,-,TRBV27,CASSPRQGSYGYTF,TGTGCCAGCAGTCCGCGCCAGGGATCCTATGGCTACACCTTC
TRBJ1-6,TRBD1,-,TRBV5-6,CASSLGDRNNSPLHF,TGTGCCAGCAGCTTGGGGGACAGGAATAATTCACCCCTCCACTTT
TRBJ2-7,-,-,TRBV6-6,CASSFSGSALLEYF,TGTGCCAGCAGTTTCTCAGGGTCGGCCCTCTTGGAGTACTTC
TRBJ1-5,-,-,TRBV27,CASRLGHSNQPQHF,TGTGCCAGCAGACTGGGACATAGCAATCAGCCCCAGCATTTT
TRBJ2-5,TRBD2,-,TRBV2,CASSEMGLAGGLETQYF,TGTGCCAGCAGTGAAATGGGACTAGCGGGAGGTTTAGAGACCCAGTACTTC
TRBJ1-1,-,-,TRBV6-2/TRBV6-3,CASSYGVERPHTEAFF,TGTGCCAGCAGTTATGGGGTGGAGAGGCCCCACACTGAAGCTTTCTTT
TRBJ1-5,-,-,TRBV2,CASGSLSNQPQHF,TGTGCCAGTGGATCCCTTAGCAATCAGCCCCAGCATTTT
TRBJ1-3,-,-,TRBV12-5,CASDTREILSGNTIYF,TGTGCTAGTGATACAAGGGAGATCCTCTCTGGAAACACCATATATTTT
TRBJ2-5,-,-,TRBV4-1,CASSQVFGTEEETQYF,TGCGCCAGCAGCCAAGTCTTCGGAACGGAGGAAGAGACCCAGTACTTC
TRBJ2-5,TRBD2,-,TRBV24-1,CATSDSRGVRETQYF,TGTGCCACCAGTGATTCCCGGGGGGTCAGGGAGACCCAGTACTTC
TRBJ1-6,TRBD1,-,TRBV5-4,CASSLNGQGVNSPLHF,TGTGCCAGCAGCTTAAATGGACAGGGGGTCAATTCACCCCTCCACTTT
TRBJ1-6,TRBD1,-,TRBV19,CASRTDREGSPLHF,TGTGCCAGTAGGACGGACAGGGAGGGGTCACCCCTCCACTTT
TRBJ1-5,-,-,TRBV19,CASSGLWGFNQPQHF,TGTGCCAGTAGTGGGCTTTGGGGCTTCAATCAGCCCCAGCATTTT
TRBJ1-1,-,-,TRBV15,CATAGSAVLNTEAFF,TGTGCCACCGCCGGGTCGGCAGTGTTGAACACTGAAGCTTTCTTT
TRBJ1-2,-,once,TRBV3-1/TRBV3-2,CASSQRPSGQGYTF,TGTGCCAGCAGCCAGAGGCCTTCCGGGCAGGGCTACACCTTC
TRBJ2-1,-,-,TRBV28,CASSLVDEQFF,TGTGCCAGCAGCCTCGTGGATGAGCAGTTCTTC
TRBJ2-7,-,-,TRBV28,CASSINPSAYEQYF,TGTGCCAGCAGTATCAATCCCTCGGCCTACGAGCAGTACTTC
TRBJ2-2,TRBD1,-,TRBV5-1,CASSLDRGDLTGELFF,TGCGCCAGCAGCCTGGACAGGGGAGATTTGACCGGGGAGCTGTTTTTT
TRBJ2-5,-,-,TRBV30,CAWSVGGSETQYF,TGTGCCTGGAGTGTTGGCGGTTCAGAGACCCAGTACTTC
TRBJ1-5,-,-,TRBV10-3,CAIGSGQPQHF,TGTGCCATCGGATCCGGTCAGCCCCAGCATTTT
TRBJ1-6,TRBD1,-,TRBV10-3,CAISESKGTGNSPLHF,TGTGCCATCAGTGAGTCCAAGGGGACAGGGAATTCACCCCTCCACTTT
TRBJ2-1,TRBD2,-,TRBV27,CASSTGTSAYNEQFF,TGTGCCAGCAGTACCGGGACTAGCGCTTACAATGAGCAGTTCTTC
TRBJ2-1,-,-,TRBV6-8,CASEGRGEHRNEQFF,TGTGCCAGCGAGGGCAGGGGGGAACACAGGAATGAGCAGTTCTTC
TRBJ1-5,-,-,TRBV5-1,CASSLSADSNQPQHF,TGCGCCAGCAGCTTGTCGGCGGATAGCAATCAGCCCCAGCATTTT
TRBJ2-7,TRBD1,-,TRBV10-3,CAIGRDRHPYEQYF,TGTGCCATCGGCCGGGACAGACATCCCTACGAGCAGTACTTC
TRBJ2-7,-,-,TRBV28,CASSSRSYRENEQYF,TGTGCCAGCAGTTCCCGATCGTACAGGGAAAACGAGCAGTACTTC
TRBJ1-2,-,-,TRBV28,CASVKDQVEYGYTF,TGTGCCAGCGTAAAAGACCAGGTCGAATATGGCTACACCTTC
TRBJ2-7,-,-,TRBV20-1,CSARDPIEQYF,TGCAGTGCTAGAGACCCAATCGAGCAGTACTTC
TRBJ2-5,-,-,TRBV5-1,CASSLVADQETQYF,TGCGCCAGCAGCTTGGTAGCGGACCAAGAGACCCAGTACTTC
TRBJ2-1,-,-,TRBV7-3,CASSYATRVDEQFF,TGTGCCAGCAGCTACGCGACTAGGGTCGATGAGCAGTTCTTC
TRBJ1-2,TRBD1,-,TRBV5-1,CASSLEQGPSYGYTF,TGCGCCAGCAGCTTGGAACAGGGGCCGTCCTATGGCTACACCTTC
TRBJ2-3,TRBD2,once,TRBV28,CASSLGASGSTDTQYF,TGTGCCAGCAGTTTAGGGGCTAGCGGGAGCACAGATACGCAGTATTTT
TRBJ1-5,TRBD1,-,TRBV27,CASSLNLAGGSQPQHF,TGTGCCAGCAGTTTAAATTTGGCAGGGGGCTCTCAGCCCCAGCATTTT
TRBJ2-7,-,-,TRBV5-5,CASSLAAYEQYF,TGTGCCAGCAGCTTGGCTGCCTACGAGCAGTACTTC
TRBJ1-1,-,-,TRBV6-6,CASSSKNKNTEAFF,TGTGCCAGCAGTTCTAAGAATAAGAACACTGAAGCTTTCTTT
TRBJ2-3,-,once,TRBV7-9,CASQLVEWQYF,TGTGCCTCCCAGCTTGTGGAGTGGCAGTATTTT
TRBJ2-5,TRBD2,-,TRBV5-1,CASSLGLAGETQYF,TGCGCCAGCAGCTTGGGGCTAGCGGGAGAGACCCAGTACTTC
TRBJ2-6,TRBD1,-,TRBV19,CATLKTGGPSGANVLTF,TGTGCCACCCTGAAGACAGGGGGCCCCTCTGGGGCCAACGTCCTGACTTTC
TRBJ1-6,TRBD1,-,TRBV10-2,CASSQGDRGNSPLHF,TGCGCCAGCAGCCAGGGGGACAGGGGTAATTCACCCCTCCACTTT
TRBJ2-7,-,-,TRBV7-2,CASSLSFRVHEQYF,TGTGCCAGCAGCTTAAGTTTCAGGGTCCACGAGCAGTACTTC
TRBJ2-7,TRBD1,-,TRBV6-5,CASSRGQGFDEQYF,TGTGCCAGCAGTAGGGGACAGGGTTTCGACGAGCAGTACTTC
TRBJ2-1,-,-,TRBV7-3,CASSSSRTHEQFF,TGTGCCAGCAGCTCCTCTAGGACCCATGAGCAGTTCTTC
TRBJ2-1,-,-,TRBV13,CASSLALRNEQFF,TGTGCCAGCAGCTTAGCTCTAAGAAATGAGCAGTTCTTC
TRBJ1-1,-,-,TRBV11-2,CASSPMNTEAFF,TGTGCCAGCAGCCCTATGAACACTGAAGCTTTCTTT
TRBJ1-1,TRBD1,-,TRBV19,CATGGGWYTEAFF,TGTGCCACAGGGGGAGGGTGGTACACTGAAGCTTTCTTT
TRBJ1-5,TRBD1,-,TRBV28,CASSTPDRGTYYSNQPQHF,TGTGCCAGCAGTACCCCGGACAGGGGGACTTATTATAGCAATCAGCCCCAGCATTTT
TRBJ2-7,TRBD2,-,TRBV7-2,CASSLEGGPGYEQYF,TGTGCCAGCAGCTTAGAGGGAGGGCCAGGTTACGAGCAGTACTTC
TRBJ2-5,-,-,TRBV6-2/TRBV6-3,CASSYMEETQYF,TGTGCCAGCAGTTACATGGAGGAGACCCAGTACTTC